The 22 T cell receptor beta chains listed next were all sequenced from one sample in a study of tumor-infiltrating lymphocytes in primary liver carcinoma. Unsorted bulk tissue, roughly 20-34 mg of it, served as the source for co-extraction of RNA and DNA. cDNA specific to TCR beta was made from 500 ng of total RNA, with a constant-region primer employed for priming. ARM-PCR was slightly modified, and three nested multiplex PCR rounds with it gave rise to the TCR beta libraries. Rounds one and two of PCR, each of 10 cycles, were primed with TRBV1-TRBV30 forward primers and a C-beta reverse primer. TCRdb reanalysed the multiplex PCR reads using MiXCR and keeps one entry per CDR3 protein. The sample has 45,000 or so distinct CDR3 sequences; about three quarters are singletons. Sequencing input: liver tumor tissue from sampling region 2. The subset was: tumor region T2, inferior pole. All receptors derive from a man aged 35-49 years with primary liver carcinoma and hepatitis B virus infection.

This clonotype was recorded only once. A read error may account for a junction end that differs from germline. For the CDR3, the DNA is TGCGCCAGCTCTCTTCTAGCGGGAAGTTATGAACAGTTCTTC. This codes for CASSLLAGSYEQFF. This chain joins TRBV5-1 and TRBJ2-1; 9 positions agree with TRBD2. The germline V gene encodes CDR1 SGHRS and CDR2 YFSETQ. The CDR3 is made up of 14 amino acids.

As concerns this clonotype: Given the absence of the conserved phenylalanine or tryptophan at the CDR3 end, a read error is likely. The DNA is left out, because the CDR3 cannot be placed on it with certainty; the CDR3 is given as TCRdb lists it. The rearrangement links TRBV11-2 to TRBJ2-6; TRBD1, the table's D call, was not compared with the DNA. Inclusive of both ends, the CDR3 amounts to 21 amino acids. Per the germline V gene, CDR1 is SGHAT and CDR2 is FQNNGV. The CDR3 protein is CASSMGGDRGISLPGANVLIL.

This clonotype was observed at least ten times. V and J are TRBV15 and TRBJ1-5; 9 bases agree with TRBD1. The CDR3 runs to 16 residues. Germline CDR1 is LNHNV and CDR2 is YYDKDF (reference sequence). The ends lost 3 bases at V and 4 bases at J; junction bases unmatched: 7. Here the CDR3 DNA reads TGTGCCACCAGCAGGGCCGGGACAGGGTCGAATCAGCCCCAGCATTTT. It yields the protein CATSRAGTGSNQPQHF.

In the case of this clonotype: This may be a read error: a much more frequent sequence differs by one nucleotide. The chain is built from TRBV28 and TRBJ1-4; TRBD1 agrees at 7 bases. The CDR3 is 15 amino acids. Germline assignment: CDR1 MDHEN and CDR2 SYDVKM. In DNA, the CDR3 is TGTGCCAGCAGTTTGGGAGAGGGGGCCAATGGAAAACTGTTTTTT. Translation gives CASSLGEGANGKLFF.

Concerning this clonotype itself: The CDR3 end shows no conserved phenylalanine or tryptophan, and so a read error is likely. The rearrangement joins TRBV6-2 or TRBV6-3 to TRBJ2-7, with TRBD2 matching over 9 bases. This CDR3 spans 15 amino acids. Per germline, CDR1 MNHEY and CDR2 SVGEGT. CDR3 in DNA: TGTGCCAGCAGCAATCCGACTAGCGGAGGGTACGTGCAGTACCTC. The encoded protein is CASSNPTSGGYVQYL.

Worth noting for this clonotype: It is likely a read error, because the conserved phenylalanine at the end of the CDR3 is missing. Because the CDR3's place on the DNA is in doubt, the DNA is left out and the CDR3 is given as listed by TCRdb. This chain uses TRBV5-4 with TRBJ2-5. Counting both end residues, the CDR3 totals 14 amino acids. The germline gives CDR1 SGHNT, CDR2 YYREEE (reference sequence). CDR3 protein: CASSLRGHQETQDL.

The chain has TRBV29-1 and TRBJ2-7; D could derive from TRBD1 or TRBD2 (5 bases each). The CDR3 spans 16 residues. Germline CDR1 is SQVTM and CDR2 is ANQGSEA. The CDR3 nucleotides read TGCATAGCCATGGCATCTGGGACCGACACTCCCTACGAGCAGTACTTC. It yields the protein CIAMASGTDTPYEQYF.

On this clonotype itself: The junction shows a germline mismatch at one end, possibly a read error. The rearrangement uses TRBV11-2 and TRBJ2-4; no clear D. This CDR3 comprises 15 residues. CDR1 and CDR2 (germline): SGHAT, FQNNGV. The CDR3, as DNA: TGTGCCAGCACCACTTCTGCGGTAGCCAAAAACTTTCAATACTTC. Translating it yields CASTTSAVAKNFQYF.

This clonotype rates as medium-sized. The chain recombines TRBV10-1 with TRBJ2-2; D is undetermined. The CDR3 is 14 amino acids. Looked up from germline, CDR1 is WNHNN and CDR2 is SYGVQD (reference sequence). V lost 8 bases and J lost 3, with 13 bases in between. CDR3 residues: CASSDGTDTGELFF. CDR3 DNA: TGCGCCAGCTCCGACGGCACAGACACCGGGGAGCTGTTTTTT.

This clonotype was observed a few times. It is likely a read error, because the conserved phenylalanine at the end of the CDR3 is missing. The chain joins TRBV11-2 to TRBJ2-7; D is perhaps TRBD2 (5 bases). Germline V gene sequence: CDR1 SGHAT, CDR2 FQNNGV. The germline V and J ends were trimmed by 1 base and 3 bases, with 13 bases remaining between them. This CDR3 is built from 15 residues. The CDR3: CASSLGCGLRYEQYS. The CDR3 nucleotides read TGTGCCAGCAGCTTAGGGTGCGGGCTCCGCTACGAGCAGTACTCC.

This sequence joins TRBV5-4 and TRBJ2-7; 8 bases are a match to TRBD2. This CDR3 is built from 16 residues. Germline CDR1 SGHNT, CDR2 YYREEE (reference sequence). The junction had 19 bases not matched to a gene; V was cut back by 2 bases and J by 12 bases. The DNA of the CDR3 is TGTGCCAGCAGCTTTGGTCGGGAGGGCCCTCAGGACGAGTGGTACTTC. This sequence encodes CASSFGREGPQDEWYF.

Relative to its sample, this clonotype is large. The chain is built from TRBV11-3 and TRBJ2-3; D gene uncertain. The germline V gene encodes CDR1 SGHNT and CDR2 YENEEA. Trimming took off 4 bases at V and 2 bases at J, with 4 bases between the two ends. The length of the CDR3 is 12 residues. The CDR3 DNA reads TGTGCCAGCAGCTCGGACACAGATACGCAGTATTTT. It codes for CASSSDTDTQYF.

The table lists this clonotype with many counts. V usage is TRBV24-1 and J usage is TRBJ2-1; unclear D gene. CDR3 length: 14 residues. With 4 bases removed from V and 8 bases from J, the gap between germline ends came to 14 bases. CDR1 and CDR2 (germline): KGHDR, SFDVKD. The CDR3 protein is CATSDPSDSHEQFF. Here the CDR3 DNA reads TGTGCCACCAGTGACCCTTCGGATTCGCATGAGCAGTTCTTC.

The V and J genes are TRBV11-3 and TRBJ2-1; TRBD2 agrees at 7 bases. The length of the CDR3 is 16 residues. Germline V gene sequence: CDR1 SGHNT, CDR2 YENEEA. J lost 6 bases, V lost 5 bases, and 13 bases had no gene match. CDR3: CASSLDGGSGLNEQFF. In DNA, the CDR3 is TGTGCCAGCAGCCTCGATGGCGGGAGTGGGCTCAATGAGCAGTTCTTC. The full variable domain, rest sourced from reference TRBV11-3 and TRBJ2-1, is EAGVVQSPRYKIIEKKQPVAFWCNPISGHNTLYWYLQNLGQGPELLIRYENEEAVDDSQLPKDRFSAERLKGVDSTLKIQPAELGDSAVYLCASSLDGGSGLNEQFFGPGTRLTVL.

On this clonotype itself: One end of the junction fails to match germline, which may point to a read error. The chain links TRBV11-2 to TRBJ1-1; no clear D gene. Germline CDR1 and CDR2: SGHAT and FQNNGV. This CDR3 has 16 residues. CDR3 amino acids: CASILDFRWANTEAFF. CDR3 sequence (DNA): TGTGCCAGCATCTTAGACTTTAGATGGGCGAACACTGAGGCTTTCTTT.

This clonotype came up many times. At one end, the junction sequence differs from germline, possibly due to a read error. The chain has TRBV30 and TRBJ1-1; unclear D gene. Germline CDR1 and CDR2: GTSNPN and SVGIG (reference sequence). CDR3 length: 11 amino acids. CDR3 nucleotide sequence: TGTGCCTGGAGCGGGAACACTGAAGCTTCCTTT. Protein product: CAWSGNTEASF.

With regard to this clonotype: One end of the junction fails to match germline, which may point to a read error. The chain couples TRBV4-1 to TRBJ1-1; 8 bases align to TRBD1. The germline V gene encodes CDR1 MGHRA and CDR2 YSYEKL. The length of the CDR3 is 16 residues. CDR3 DNA sequence: TGTACCAGCAGCCAAGGTGACAGGGGAAGGGACTCTGAAGCTTTCTTT. It is translated as CTSSQGDRGRDSEAFF.

The chain employs TRBV11-1 and TRBJ2-3; possibly TRBD1 or TRBD2 for D (5 bases each). Looked up from germline, CDR1 is SGHAT and CDR2 is FQDESV (reference sequence). With 7 bases removed from V and 1 base from J, the gap between germline ends came to 27 bases. This CDR3 contains 19 residues. DNA for the CDR3: TGTGCCAGCAACTCTGGGGGAAGCTCTGTTGGAATCCGCACAGATACGCAGTATTTT. Protein: CASNSGGSSVGIRTDTQYF.

As to this clonotype: One junction end disagrees with the germline gene, perhaps due to a read error. This chain joins TRBV12-3 or TRBV12-4 and TRBJ2-5; no clear D. The CDR3 extends over 14 amino acids. The CDR3 DNA is TGTGCCAGCAGTGGGGATACTACTGGAGAGACTCAGTACTTC. Protein sequence: CASSGDTTGETQYF.

The J gene is TRBJ1-2, the V gene TRBV11-3; D unresolved. The CDR3 extends over 15 amino acids. Germline V CDR1 and CDR2: SGHNT, YENEEA. The DNA of the CDR3 is TGTACCGGCAGCTCCACCCGAGGGAGACACTATGGCTACACCTTC. It is translated as CTGSSTRGRHYGYTF.

On this clonotype: An end of the junction differs from the germline gene, which may be a read error. This chain connects TRBV11-1 to TRBJ2-1, with D perhaps being TRBD1 or TRBD2 (5 bases each). Germline V CDR1 and CDR2: SGHAT, FQDESV (reference sequence). The CDR3 consists of 15 residues. The CDR3 bases are TGTGCCAGCAACTTCCAGGGACCACTGGACAATGAGCAGTCCTTC. Its translation: CASNFQGPLDNEQSF.

Remarks on this clonotype: The missing conserved phenylalanine or tryptophan at the end of this CDR3 makes a read error likely. The gene calls are TRBV7-8 and TRBJ1-2, with 9 bases lining up with TRBD1. The junction had 11 bases not matched to a gene; V was cut back by 5 bases and J by 4 bases. The CDR3 is made up of 16 amino acids. CDR1 and CDR2 (germline): SGHVS, FQNEAQ. In DNA, the CDR3 is TGTGCCAGCAGCCCTGGGACAGGGAGCGCCGGCTATGGCTACACCATC. Its protein is CASSPGTGSAGYGYTI.